This T cell receptor (beta chain) was sequenced during a study of OX40 agonist ivuxolimab in advanced cancers. At the level of the study: The group had a mean age of about 64 years, ranged from roughly 23 to 79, and was approximately 81% male. Study-wide results and limits: Relative to CD4+, CD8+ T cells held more expanded clones on average.

Of note for this clone: The antigen is unknown.

Germline CDR1 MGHDK, CDR2 SYGVNS. J lost 4 bases, V lost 3 bases, and 3 bases had no gene match. The CDR3 is made up of 15 amino acids. Assay: immunoSEQ multiplex PCR; the TCRdb copy retains only in-frame clones and omits some. The sample lists about 80,000 clones, 80% to 95% occurring once. The sequenced sample was CD4+ or CD8+ T cells sorted from blood, obtained in a trial of the OX40 agonist ivuxolimab. This sequence originates from an adult with an advanced solid tumor such as melanoma, head and neck, liver or kidney cancer. The chain has TRBV25-1 and TRBJ1-5, with 10 bases that match TRBD1. The CDR3 DNA reads TGTGCCAGCAGTGAGGGACAGGGGTTGAATCAGCCCCAGCATTTT. It encodes CASSEGQGLNQPQHF.